Here is one T cell receptor beta chain with its context. Its cognate antigen is unknown. Per TCR library, about 3,300 ng of total RNA was used. Molecular identifiers with 6-nucleotide sample barcodes were added during cDNA synthesis via template switching. TCRdb reprocessed the 5' RACE reads and stores each CDR3 protein as one record, lacking DNA. In all, the sample yields about 150,000 distinct CDR3 sequences. This entry is derived from a study of monozygotic twins with inflammatory bowel disease. Findings and caveats of the study: Healthy co-twins, by inverse Simpson, had higher TCRbeta diversity than their siblings with IBD. Any single strong signal or clonotype tied to IBD lacked support.

The CDR3 contains 13 residues. The germline V gene has CDR1 SQVTM and CDR2 ANQGSEA. The source is a human donor with ulcerative colitis or Crohn's disease, or a healthy co-twin of an affected twin (not recorded which). What was sequenced was blood. This chain connects TRBV29-1 to TRBJ2-7; without DNA, the TCRdb call of TRBD1 cannot be checked. Here the CDR3 reads CSVIQGWTYEQYF.